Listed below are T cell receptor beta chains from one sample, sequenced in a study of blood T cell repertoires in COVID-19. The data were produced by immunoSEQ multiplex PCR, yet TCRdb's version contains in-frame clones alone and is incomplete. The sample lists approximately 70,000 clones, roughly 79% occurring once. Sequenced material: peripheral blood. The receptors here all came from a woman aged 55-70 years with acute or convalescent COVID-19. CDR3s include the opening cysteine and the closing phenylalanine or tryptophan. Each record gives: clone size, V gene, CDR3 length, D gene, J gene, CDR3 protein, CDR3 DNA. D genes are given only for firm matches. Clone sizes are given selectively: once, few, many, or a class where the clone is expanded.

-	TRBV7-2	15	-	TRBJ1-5	CASSTYTGGLGAQHF	TGTGCCAGCAGCACCTACACTGGGGGCCTAGGGGCCCAGCATTTT
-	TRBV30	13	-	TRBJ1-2	CAWSLVQGRGYTF	TGTGCCTGGTCACTGGTTCAGGGTCGAGGCTACACCTTC
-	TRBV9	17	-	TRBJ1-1	CASSTQIDRQMNTEAFF	TGTGCCAGCAGCACCCAAATCGACAGACAAATGAACACTGAAGCTTTCTTT
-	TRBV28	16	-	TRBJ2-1	CASSFLTRRFDNEQFF	TGTGCCAGCAGTTTCCTAACGAGGAGGTTCGACAATGAGCAGTTCTTC
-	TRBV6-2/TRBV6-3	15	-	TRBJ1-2	CASSYSTRRLRGYTF	TGTGCCAGCAGTTACTCGACTCGTAGGTTGAGAGGCTACACCTTC
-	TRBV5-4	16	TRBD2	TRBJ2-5	CASSLSGGAGQETQYF	TGTGCCAGCAGCTTGAGCGGGGGGGCGGGGCAAGAGACCCAGTACTTC
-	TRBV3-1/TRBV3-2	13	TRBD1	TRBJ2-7	CASTRDRGYEQYF	TGTGCCAGTACCCGGGACAGGGGTTACGAGCAGTACTTC
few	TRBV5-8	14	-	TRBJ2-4	CASSLSDRGNIQYF	TGTGCCAGCAGCTTGTCGGACAGAGGGAACATTCAGTACTTC
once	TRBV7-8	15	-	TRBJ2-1	CASRTDLSSYNEQFF	TGTGCCAGCCGAACGGACTTGAGCTCCTACAATGAGCAGTTCTTC
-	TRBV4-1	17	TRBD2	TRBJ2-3	CASSQHTSGRSTDTQYF	TGCGCCAGCAGCCAACACACTAGCGGCAGAAGCACAGATACGCAGTATTTT
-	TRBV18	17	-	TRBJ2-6	CASSPFTGNSGANVLTF	TGTGCCAGCTCACCTTTCACAGGAAACTCTGGGGCCAACGTCCTGACTTTC
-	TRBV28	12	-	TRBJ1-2	CASSSSLYGYTF	TGTGCCAGCAGTTCTTCCCTCTATGGCTACACCTTC
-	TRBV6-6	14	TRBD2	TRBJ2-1	CASTTSGGVNEQFF	TGTGCCAGCACGACTAGCGGGGGGGTCAATGAGCAGTTCTTC
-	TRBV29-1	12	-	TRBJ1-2	CSVRPGDYGYTF	TGCAGCGTCCGACCCGGGGACTATGGCTACACCTTC
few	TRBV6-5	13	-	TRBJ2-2	CASSGVNTGELFF	TGTGCCAGCAGCGGGGTTAACACCGGGGAGCTGTTTTTT
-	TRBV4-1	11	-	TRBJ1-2	CATFSGYGYTF	TGCGCCACCTTCAGCGGTTATGGCTACACCTTC
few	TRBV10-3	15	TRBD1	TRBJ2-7	CAISDPGQVSYEQYF	TGTGCCATCAGTGACCCGGGACAGGTCTCCTACGAGCAGTACTTC